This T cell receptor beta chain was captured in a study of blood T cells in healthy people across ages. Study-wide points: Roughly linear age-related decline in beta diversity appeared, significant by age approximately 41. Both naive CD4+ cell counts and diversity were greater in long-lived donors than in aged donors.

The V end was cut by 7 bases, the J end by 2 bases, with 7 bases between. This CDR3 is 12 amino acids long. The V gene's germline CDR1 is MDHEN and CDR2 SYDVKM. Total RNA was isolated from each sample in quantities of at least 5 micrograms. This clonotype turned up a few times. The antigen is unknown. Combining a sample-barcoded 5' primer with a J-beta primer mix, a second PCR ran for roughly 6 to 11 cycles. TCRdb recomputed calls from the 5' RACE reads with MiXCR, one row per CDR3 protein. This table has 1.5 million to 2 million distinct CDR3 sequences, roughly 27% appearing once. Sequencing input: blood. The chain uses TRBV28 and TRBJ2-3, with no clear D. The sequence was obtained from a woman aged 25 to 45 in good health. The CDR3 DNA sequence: TGTGCCAGCAATGATTTCACAGATACGCAGTATTTT. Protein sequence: CASNDFTDTQYF.